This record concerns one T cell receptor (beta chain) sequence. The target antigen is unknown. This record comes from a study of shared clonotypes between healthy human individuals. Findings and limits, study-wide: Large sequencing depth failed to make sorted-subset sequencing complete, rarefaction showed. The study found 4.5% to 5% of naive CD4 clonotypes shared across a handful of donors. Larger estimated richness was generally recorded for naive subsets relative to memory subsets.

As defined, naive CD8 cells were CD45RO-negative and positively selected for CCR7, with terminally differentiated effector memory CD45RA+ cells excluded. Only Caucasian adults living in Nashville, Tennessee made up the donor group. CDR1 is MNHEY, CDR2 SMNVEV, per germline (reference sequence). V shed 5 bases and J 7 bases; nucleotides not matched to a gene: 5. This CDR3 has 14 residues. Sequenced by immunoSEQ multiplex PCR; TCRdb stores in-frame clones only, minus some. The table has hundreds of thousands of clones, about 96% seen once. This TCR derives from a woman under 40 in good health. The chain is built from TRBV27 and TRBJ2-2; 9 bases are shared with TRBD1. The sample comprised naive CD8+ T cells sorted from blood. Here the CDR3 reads CASSHRGLGGELFF. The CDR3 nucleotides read TGTGCCAGCAGTCACAGGGGGCTAGGCGGGGAGCTGTTTTTT.